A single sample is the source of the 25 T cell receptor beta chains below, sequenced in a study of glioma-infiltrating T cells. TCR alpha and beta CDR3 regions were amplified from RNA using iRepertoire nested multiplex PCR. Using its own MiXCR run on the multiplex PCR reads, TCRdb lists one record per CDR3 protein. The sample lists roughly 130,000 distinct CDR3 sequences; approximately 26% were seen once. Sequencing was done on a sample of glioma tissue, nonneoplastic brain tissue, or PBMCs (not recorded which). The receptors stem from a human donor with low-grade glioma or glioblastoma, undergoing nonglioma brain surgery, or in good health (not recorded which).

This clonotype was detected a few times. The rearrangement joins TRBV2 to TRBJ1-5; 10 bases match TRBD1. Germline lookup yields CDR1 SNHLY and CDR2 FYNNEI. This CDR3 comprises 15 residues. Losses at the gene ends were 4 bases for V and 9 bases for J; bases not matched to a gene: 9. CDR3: CASSGGADRGRPQHF. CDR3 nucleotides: TGTGCCAGCAGTGGTGGAGCGGACAGGGGGAGGCCCCAGCATTTT.

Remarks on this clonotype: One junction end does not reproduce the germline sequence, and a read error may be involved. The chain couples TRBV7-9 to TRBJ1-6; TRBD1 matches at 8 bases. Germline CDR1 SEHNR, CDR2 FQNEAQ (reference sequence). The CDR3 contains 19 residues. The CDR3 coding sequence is TGTGCCAGCAGCCCGAGGGGGGATGACAGGGGCTCCAATAATTCACCCCTCCACTTT. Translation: CASSPRGDDRGSNNSPLHF.

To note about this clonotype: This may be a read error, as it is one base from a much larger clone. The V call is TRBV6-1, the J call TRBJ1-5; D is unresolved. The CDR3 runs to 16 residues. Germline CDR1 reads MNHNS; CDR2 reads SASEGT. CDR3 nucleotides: TGTGCCAGCAGTGAACGGTACAGCCAAGAGCATCAGCCCCGGCATTTT. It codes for CASSERYSQEHQPRHF.

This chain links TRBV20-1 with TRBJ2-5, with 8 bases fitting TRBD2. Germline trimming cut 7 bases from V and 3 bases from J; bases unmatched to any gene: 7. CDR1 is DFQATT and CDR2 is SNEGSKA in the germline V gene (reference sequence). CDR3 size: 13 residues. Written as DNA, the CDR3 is TGCAGTGTCGGCACAGCGGGGGAAGAGACCCAGTACTTC. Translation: CSVGTAGEETQYF.

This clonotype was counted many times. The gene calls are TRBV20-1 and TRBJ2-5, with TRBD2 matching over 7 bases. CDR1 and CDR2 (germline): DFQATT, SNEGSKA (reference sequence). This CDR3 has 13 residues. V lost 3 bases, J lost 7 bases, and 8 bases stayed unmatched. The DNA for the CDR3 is TGCAGTGCTAGCGGCCTAGCGGTGGGGACCCAGTACTTC. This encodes CSASGLAVGTQYF.

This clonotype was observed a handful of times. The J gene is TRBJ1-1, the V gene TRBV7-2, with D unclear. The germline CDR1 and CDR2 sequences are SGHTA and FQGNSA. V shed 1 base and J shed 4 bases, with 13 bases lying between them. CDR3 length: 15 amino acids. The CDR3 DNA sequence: TGTGCCAGCAGCTTAGGACCCCGAAGTTCCACTGAAGCTTTCTTT. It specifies CASSLGPRSSTEAFF.

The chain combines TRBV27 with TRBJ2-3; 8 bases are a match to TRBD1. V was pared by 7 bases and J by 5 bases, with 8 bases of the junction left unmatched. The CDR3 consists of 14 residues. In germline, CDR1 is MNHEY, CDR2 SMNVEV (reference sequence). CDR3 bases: TGTGCCAGCACCGGGGACAGGCGAAGAGATACGCAGTATTTT. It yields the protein CASTGDRRRDTQYF.

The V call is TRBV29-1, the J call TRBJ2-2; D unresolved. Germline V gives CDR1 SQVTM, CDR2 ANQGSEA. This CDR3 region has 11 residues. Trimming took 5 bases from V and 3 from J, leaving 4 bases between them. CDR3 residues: CSVIDTGELFF. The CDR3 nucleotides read TGCAGCGTTATTGACACCGGGGAGCTGTTTTTT.

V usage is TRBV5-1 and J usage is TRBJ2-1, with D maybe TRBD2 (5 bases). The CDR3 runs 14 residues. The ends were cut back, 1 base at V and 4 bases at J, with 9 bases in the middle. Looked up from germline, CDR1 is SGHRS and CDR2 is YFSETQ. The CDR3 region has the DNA TGCGCCAGCAGCTTGTCCGGGGATTACAATGAGCAGTTCTTC. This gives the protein CASSLSGDYNEQFF.

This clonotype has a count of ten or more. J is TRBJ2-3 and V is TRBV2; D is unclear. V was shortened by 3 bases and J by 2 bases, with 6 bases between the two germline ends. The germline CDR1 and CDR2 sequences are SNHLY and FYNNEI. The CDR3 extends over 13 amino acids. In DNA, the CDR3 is TGTGCCAGCAGTGAGGGAATCACAGATACGCAGTATTTT. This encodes CASSEGITDTQYF.

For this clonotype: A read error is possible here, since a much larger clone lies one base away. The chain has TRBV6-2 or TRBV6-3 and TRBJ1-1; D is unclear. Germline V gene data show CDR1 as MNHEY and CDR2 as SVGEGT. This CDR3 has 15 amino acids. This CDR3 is CARSYENGMNTEAFF. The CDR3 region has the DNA TGTGCCAGAAGTTACGAGAACGGAATGAACACTGAAGCTTTCTTT.

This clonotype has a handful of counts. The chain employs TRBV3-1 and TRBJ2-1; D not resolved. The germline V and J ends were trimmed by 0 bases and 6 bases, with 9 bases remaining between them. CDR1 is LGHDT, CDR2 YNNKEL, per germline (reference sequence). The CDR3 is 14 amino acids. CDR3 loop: CASSQDHRFNEQFF. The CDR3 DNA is TGTGCCAGCAGCCAAGATCATAGGTTCAATGAGCAGTTCTTC.

The CDR3 nucleotides are TGTGCCAGCAGCCTACGGGCGAATCAGCCCCAGCATTTT. This encodes CASSLRANQPQHF. This chain connects TRBV7-8 to TRBJ1-5; D remains ambiguous. Trimming removed 5 bases at V and 4 bases at J, with 9 bases between. The CDR3 runs to 13 residues. Germline CDR1 is SGHVS and CDR2 is FQNEAQ.

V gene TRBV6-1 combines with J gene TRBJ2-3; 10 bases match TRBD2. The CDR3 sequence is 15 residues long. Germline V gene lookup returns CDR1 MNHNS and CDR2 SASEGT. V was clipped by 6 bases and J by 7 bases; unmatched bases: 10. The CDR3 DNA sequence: TGTGCCAGCAGGGCCCCTAGCGGGGGCAAGAATACGCAGTATTTT. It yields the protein CASRAPSGGKNTQYF.

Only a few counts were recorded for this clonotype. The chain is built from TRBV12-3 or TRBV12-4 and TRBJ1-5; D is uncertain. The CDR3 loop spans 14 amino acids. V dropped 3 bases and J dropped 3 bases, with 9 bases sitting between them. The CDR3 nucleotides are TGTGCCAGCAGTTTGAGGGTCCCCAATCAGCCCCAGCATTTT. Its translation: CASSLRVPNQPQHF.

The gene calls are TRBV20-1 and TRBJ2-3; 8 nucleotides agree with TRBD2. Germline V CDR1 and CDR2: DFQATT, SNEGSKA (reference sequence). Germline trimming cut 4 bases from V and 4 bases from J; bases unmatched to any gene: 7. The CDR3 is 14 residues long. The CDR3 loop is CSAIRTSFADTQYF. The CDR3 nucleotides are TGCAGTGCTATACGGACTAGCTTTGCAGATACGCAGTATTTT.

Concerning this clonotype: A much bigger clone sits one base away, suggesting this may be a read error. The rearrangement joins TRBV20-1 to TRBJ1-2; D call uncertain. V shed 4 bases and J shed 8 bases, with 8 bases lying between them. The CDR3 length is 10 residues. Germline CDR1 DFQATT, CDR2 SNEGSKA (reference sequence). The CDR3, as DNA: TGCAGTGCTAAGATTAGGGGCTACACCTTC. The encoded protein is CSAKIRGYTF.

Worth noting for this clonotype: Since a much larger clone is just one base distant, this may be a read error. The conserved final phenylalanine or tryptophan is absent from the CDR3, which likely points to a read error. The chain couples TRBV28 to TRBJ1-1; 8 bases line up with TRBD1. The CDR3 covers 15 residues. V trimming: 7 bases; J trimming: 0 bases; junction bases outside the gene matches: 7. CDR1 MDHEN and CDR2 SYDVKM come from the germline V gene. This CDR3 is CASTPGDRMNTEAFI. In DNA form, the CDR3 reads TGTGCCAGCACCCCAGGGGACAGGATGAACACTGAAGCTTTCATT.

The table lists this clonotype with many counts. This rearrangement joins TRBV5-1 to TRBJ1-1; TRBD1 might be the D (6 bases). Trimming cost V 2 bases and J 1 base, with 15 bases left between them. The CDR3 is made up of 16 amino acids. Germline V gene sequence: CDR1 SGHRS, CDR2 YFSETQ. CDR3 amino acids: CASSFGQGQENTEAFF. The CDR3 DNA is TGCGCCAGCAGCTTCGGGCAGGGGCAAGAGAACACTGAAGCTTTCTTT.

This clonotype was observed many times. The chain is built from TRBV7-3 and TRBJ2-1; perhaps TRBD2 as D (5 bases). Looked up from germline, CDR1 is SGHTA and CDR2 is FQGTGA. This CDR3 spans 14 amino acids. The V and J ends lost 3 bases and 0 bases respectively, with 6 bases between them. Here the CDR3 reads CASSLGSSYNEQFF. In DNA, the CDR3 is TGTGCCAGCAGCTTGGGGAGCTCCTACAATGAGCAGTTCTTC.

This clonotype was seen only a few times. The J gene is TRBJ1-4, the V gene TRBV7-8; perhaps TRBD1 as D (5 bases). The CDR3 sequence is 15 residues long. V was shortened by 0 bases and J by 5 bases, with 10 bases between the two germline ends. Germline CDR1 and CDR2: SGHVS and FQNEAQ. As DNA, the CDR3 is TGTGCCAGCAGCTTAGCGCGGGGGACGAATGAAAAACTGTTTTTT. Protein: CASSLARGTNEKLFF.

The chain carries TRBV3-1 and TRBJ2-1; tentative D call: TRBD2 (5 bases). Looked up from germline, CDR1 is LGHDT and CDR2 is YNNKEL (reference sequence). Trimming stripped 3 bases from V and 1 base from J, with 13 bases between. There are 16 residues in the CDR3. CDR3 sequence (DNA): TGTGCCAGCAGCCAGAGGCGAGCGGTTTCCTACAATGAGCAGTTCTTC. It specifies CASSQRRAVSYNEQFF.

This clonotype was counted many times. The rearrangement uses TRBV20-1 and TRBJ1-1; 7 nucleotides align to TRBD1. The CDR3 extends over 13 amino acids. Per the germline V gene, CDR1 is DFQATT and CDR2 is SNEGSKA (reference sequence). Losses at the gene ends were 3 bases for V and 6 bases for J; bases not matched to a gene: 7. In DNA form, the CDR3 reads TGCAGTGCTAGGGCCAGGGGGAGGGCTGAAGCTTTCTTT. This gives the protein CSARARGRAEAFF.

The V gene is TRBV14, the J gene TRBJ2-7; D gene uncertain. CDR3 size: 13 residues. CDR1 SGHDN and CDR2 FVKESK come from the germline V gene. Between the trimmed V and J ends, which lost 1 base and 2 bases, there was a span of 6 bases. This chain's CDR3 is CASSQGWAYEQYV. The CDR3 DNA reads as TGTGCCAGCAGCCAAGGGTGGGCCTACGAGCAGTACGTC.

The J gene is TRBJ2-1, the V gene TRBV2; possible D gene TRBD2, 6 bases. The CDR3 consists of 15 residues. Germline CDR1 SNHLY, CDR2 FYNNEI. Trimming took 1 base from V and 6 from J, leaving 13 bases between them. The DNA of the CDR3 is TGTGCCAGCAGTGAAGAAGGCGGGATTGGCAATGAGCAGTTCTTC. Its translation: CASSEEGGIGNEQFF.